This TCR beta chain emerged from a study of CD8 T cells in ankylosing spondylitis. As regards this clonotype: Antigen: not known.

The V gene end was trimmed by 3 bases and the J gene end by 4 bases; junction bases not matched to a gene: 7. The CDR3 sequence is 16 residues long. Germline-derived CDR1 and CDR2 are KGHSH and LQKENI. Study-wide results and caveats: Roughly 8 highly homologous variants made up a TCR beta motif, and this motif appeared characteristic of ankylosing spondylitis blood. Significant enrichment of disease-linked clones was reportedly seen in matched ankylosing spondylitis synovial fluid. Some motif variants had been reported before (in reactive arthritis synovial fluid and blood).

Libraries for TCR beta were made by quantitative 5'-RACE with molecular barcodes. In TCRdb, the 5' RACE reads were re-called with MiXCR into one record per CDR3 protein. The sample records about 240,000 distinct CDR3 sequences, roughly 8.2% being singletons. This sequence joins TRBV18 and TRBJ2-7, with 12 bases that match TRBD2. The source of this sequence is a female donor with ankylosing spondylitis or in good health (not recorded which). Specimen: blood, either unsorted or a sorted T cell fraction (not recorded which). The CDR3 spells CASSPDLAGGRYEQYF. The CDR3 DNA follows: TGTGCCAGCTCACCGGACCTAGCGGGAGGGAGGTACGAGCAGTACTTC.